The TCR beta chain described here comes from a study of T-cell reconstitution after alpha-beta-depleted transplantation in children. Germline lookup yields CDR1 ENHRY and CDR2 SYGVKD. The germline V and J ends were trimmed by 6 bases and 9 bases, with 23 bases remaining between them. The CDR3 is 15 residues long. Unique molecular identifiers were incorporated into the prepared TCRbeta library. MiXCR was run by TCRdb on the PCR reads, yielding one entry per CDR3 protein. The table includes a few hundred thousand distinct CDR3 sequences, over 9% detected once. The receptor was derived from a human donor who donated a stem cell graft to a child with acute lymphoblastic leukemia. V is TRBV10-3 and J is TRBJ2-5, with D possibly TRBD2 on 5 matching bases. The sample here was PBMCs from the stem cell graft donor, taken from the stem cell graft. The CDR3 DNA is TGTGCCATCAGCCTCACCCAACGGAGCCCGGAGGCCCAGTACTTC. This translates into CAISLTQRSPEAQYF.